Sequencing of this TCR beta chain was carried out in a study of T cell changes during pregnancy in multiple sclerosis. Germline-derived CDR1 and CDR2 are MNHNS and SASEGT. The CDR3 is 15 residues long. V lost 1 base to trimming and J lost 1 base, with 11 bases between them. Profiling relied on immunoSEQ multiplex PCR, and the TCRdb table lists in-frame clones only, not all of them. The sample contains some 93,000 clones, 85% to 95% of which appear only once. The gene calls are TRBV6-1 and TRBJ2-7, with D possibly TRBD1 on 5 matching bases. This clonotype originated in a female donor with multiple sclerosis, enrolled in a pregnancy study. The specimen comprised peripheral blood, sampled after pregnancy. CDR3 in DNA: TGTGCCAGCAGTGAAGGCTCAGGGAAGTCCTACGAGCAGTACTTC. Translation gives CASSEGSGKSYEQYF.